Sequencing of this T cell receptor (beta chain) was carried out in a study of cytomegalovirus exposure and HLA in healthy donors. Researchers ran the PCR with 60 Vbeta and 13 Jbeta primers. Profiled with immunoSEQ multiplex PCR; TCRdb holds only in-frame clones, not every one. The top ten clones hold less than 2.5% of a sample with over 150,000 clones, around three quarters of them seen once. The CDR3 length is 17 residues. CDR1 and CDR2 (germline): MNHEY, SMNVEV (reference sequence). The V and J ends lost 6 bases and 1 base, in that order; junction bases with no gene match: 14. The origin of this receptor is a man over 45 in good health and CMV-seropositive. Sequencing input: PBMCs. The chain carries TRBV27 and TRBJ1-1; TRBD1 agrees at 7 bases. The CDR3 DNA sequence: TGTGCCAGCAGCCCCCCGGTTTGGGGACAGAAGAACACTGAAGCTTTCTTT. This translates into CASSPPVWGQKNTEAFF.